The T cell receptor beta chain described here comes from a study of T-cell reconstitution after alpha-beta-depleted transplantation in children (dated by TCRdb to the mid-2010s). Regarding the complete study: Using TCR repertoire profiling, the study quantitatively followed how T-cell immune reconstitution unfolded in children after TCRalphabeta/CD19-depleted allogeneic hematopoietic cell transplantation.

CDR1 and CDR2, looked up from the germline V gene, are SGHRS and YFSETQ. Trimming takes 4 bases off V and 4 bases off J; junction bases not matched to a gene: 3. The CDR3 goes from the cysteine to the phenylalanine over 15 residues. Only the CDR3 region is kept as DNA, spanning 45 bases read in frame from base 1. In its sample, this clonotype was seen many times. The antigen it recognizes is unknown. There are no base qualities to consult, and no much larger clone falls within one base. Library creation used PCR. TCRdb lists the instrument as Illumina HiSeq 2500. To normalize quantification of the TCRbeta repertoire, the TCR libraries were built with molecular barcoding that relied on unique molecular identifiers. In-frame beta chains were kept once TCRdb had trimmed the public reads at Q25 with fastp and called clones with MiXCR. Duplicate CDR3 protein sequences are folded into a single record with the most common DNA and genes. The sample records roughly 610,000 distinct CDR3 sequences, roughly a tenth of which are singletons. Jointly, the top ten make up less than 5% of the sample.

The input for sequencing was PBMCs from the stem cell graft donor, taken from the stem cell graft. This sequence originates from a human donor who donated a stem cell graft to a child with acute myeloid leukemia. The rearrangement joined TRBV5-1 to TRBJ2-1; 12 of the junction bases match TRBD2. The CDR3 protein is CASSPTSGGYNEQFF. In nucleotide form, the sequence is TGCGCCAGCAGCCCCACTAGCGGGGGGTACAATGAGCAGTTCTTC.